Listed below are T cell receptor beta chains from one sample, sequenced in a study of CD8 T cells in Susac syndrome. TCRdb reprocessed the immunoSEQ multiplex PCR reads with MiXCR, giving one entry per CDR3 protein. The data show fewer than 150,000 distinct CDR3 sequences, approximately 95% seen once. Sequencing was performed on CD8+ T cells from PBMCs. The receptors originated from a human donor in good health. Each CDR3 is given with its conserved first and last residue. A D gene is named only where the DNA matches it firmly. The size of a clone is reported for some rows only, either as once, few or many, or as a class for expanded clones.

v_call: TRBV29-1
j_call: TRBJ2-7
d_call: NA
clone_size: NA
cdr3_aa: CSVGLETTLEYEQYF

v_call: TRBV30
j_call: TRBJ2-2
d_call: TRBD1
clone_size: NA
cdr3_aa: CAWNSGTGLARELFF

v_call: TRBV4-3
j_call: TRBJ1-5
d_call: NA
clone_size: NA
cdr3_aa: CASSQGRFINQPQHF

v_call: TRBV29-1
j_call: TRBJ2-3
d_call: TRBD2
clone_size: NA
cdr3_aa: CSVDGSGRPWEDTQYF

v_call: TRBV5-4
j_call: TRBJ2-3
d_call: NA
clone_size: NA
cdr3_aa: CASSFVREDTQYF

v_call: TRBV30
j_call: TRBJ2-7
d_call: NA
clone_size: NA
cdr3_aa: CAWSVLWRTYEQYF

v_call: TRBV15
j_call: TRBJ2-5
d_call: NA
clone_size: once
cdr3_aa: CATSPRDGKETQYF

v_call: TRBV19
j_call: TRBJ1-2
d_call: NA
clone_size: NA
cdr3_aa: CASSPNQDNYGYTF

v_call: TRBV12-3/TRBV12-4
j_call: TRBJ2-3
d_call: NA
clone_size: NA
cdr3_aa: CASSLLQDTDTQYF

v_call: TRBV7-9
j_call: TRBJ2-1
d_call: NA
clone_size: NA
cdr3_aa: CASSFGTDYNEQFF

v_call: TRBV7-3
j_call: TRBJ2-6
d_call: NA
clone_size: NA
cdr3_aa: CASSLSAGANVLTF

v_call: TRBV28
j_call: TRBJ2-2
d_call: NA
clone_size: NA
cdr3_aa: CASSLGDNWETGELFF

v_call: TRBV29-1
j_call: TRBJ2-1
d_call: TRBD2
clone_size: NA
cdr3_aa: CSVGLAGDYNEQFF

v_call: TRBV5-4
j_call: TRBJ2-3
d_call: TRBD2
clone_size: NA
cdr3_aa: CASSGGTTQVDTQYF

v_call: TRBV5-4
j_call: TRBJ2-7
d_call: TRBD2
clone_size: NA
cdr3_aa: CASSYLGLAVEQYF

v_call: TRBV12-3/TRBV12-4
j_call: TRBJ2-7
d_call: TRBD1
clone_size: NA
cdr3_aa: CASSSWDRGYEQYF

v_call: TRBV12-5
j_call: TRBJ2-1
d_call: NA
clone_size: NA
cdr3_aa: CASGLGENEQFF

v_call: TRBV20-1
j_call: TRBJ1-2
d_call: NA
clone_size: NA
cdr3_aa: CSASRHRTDDYGYTF

v_call: TRBV7-2
j_call: TRBJ2-5
d_call: NA
clone_size: NA
cdr3_aa: CASSLGLREWETQYF

v_call: TRBV20-1
j_call: TRBJ2-1
d_call: NA
clone_size: NA
cdr3_aa: CSANGPIGNEQFF

v_call: TRBV29-1
j_call: TRBJ2-7
d_call: NA
clone_size: once
cdr3_aa: CSVMDKDEQYF

v_call: TRBV6-2/TRBV6-3
j_call: TRBJ2-1
d_call: NA
clone_size: NA
cdr3_aa: CASSYGGPTYNEQFF

v_call: TRBV29-1
j_call: TRBJ2-7
d_call: NA
clone_size: NA
cdr3_aa: CSVSPGPYEQYF

v_call: TRBV29-1
j_call: TRBJ1-2
d_call: NA
clone_size: NA
cdr3_aa: CSVQTRGYGYTF

v_call: TRBV23-1
j_call: TRBJ1-5
d_call: NA
clone_size: once
cdr3_aa: CASSHTGAPCSLGNQPQHF

v_call: TRBV24-1
j_call: TRBJ2-7
d_call: NA
clone_size: few
cdr3_aa: CATSDTRSYEQYF

v_call: TRBV7-9
j_call: TRBJ2-6
d_call: NA
clone_size: NA
cdr3_aa: CASSQTIGANVLTF

v_call: TRBV30
j_call: TRBJ2-1
d_call: NA
clone_size: NA
cdr3_aa: CAWSGGNGDEQFF

v_call: TRBV30
j_call: TRBJ2-5
d_call: NA
clone_size: NA
cdr3_aa: CAWSVFSGVMETQYF

v_call: TRBV20-1
j_call: TRBJ2-7
d_call: TRBD2
clone_size: NA
cdr3_aa: CSLLAGEYEQYF

v_call: TRBV20-1
j_call: TRBJ2-1
d_call: NA
clone_size: NA
cdr3_aa: CSARDVEQFF

v_call: TRBV28
j_call: TRBJ2-7
d_call: NA
clone_size: NA
cdr3_aa: CASSLGAGHEQYF

v_call: TRBV24-1
j_call: TRBJ2-1
d_call: TRBD2
clone_size: NA
cdr3_aa: CATSSSGWDQFF

v_call: TRBV27
j_call: TRBJ1-1
d_call: NA
clone_size: once
cdr3_aa: CASSPEPGTTAFF

v_call: TRBV6-5
j_call: TRBJ2-7
d_call: NA
clone_size: NA
cdr3_aa: CASSYGATYEQYF

v_call: TRBV4-2
j_call: TRBJ2-7
d_call: TRBD2
clone_size: NA
cdr3_aa: CASSPKATSMGEQYF

v_call: TRBV4-3
j_call: TRBJ2-1
d_call: NA
clone_size: NA
cdr3_aa: CASSQDPQNEQFF

v_call: TRBV25-1
j_call: TRBJ2-1
d_call: NA
clone_size: NA
cdr3_aa: CASSRGSYNEQFF

v_call: TRBV7-9
j_call: TRBJ2-4
d_call: NA
clone_size: NA
cdr3_aa: CASSLGEGVQYF

v_call: TRBV9
j_call: TRBJ2-3
d_call: NA
clone_size: NA
cdr3_aa: CASSDTQGNTQYF

v_call: TRBV28
j_call: TRBJ2-4
d_call: TRBD1
clone_size: NA
cdr3_aa: CASSPRTGLNIQYF

v_call: TRBV20-1
j_call: TRBJ2-7
d_call: TRBD2
clone_size: NA
cdr3_aa: CSARDRLAGSYEQYF